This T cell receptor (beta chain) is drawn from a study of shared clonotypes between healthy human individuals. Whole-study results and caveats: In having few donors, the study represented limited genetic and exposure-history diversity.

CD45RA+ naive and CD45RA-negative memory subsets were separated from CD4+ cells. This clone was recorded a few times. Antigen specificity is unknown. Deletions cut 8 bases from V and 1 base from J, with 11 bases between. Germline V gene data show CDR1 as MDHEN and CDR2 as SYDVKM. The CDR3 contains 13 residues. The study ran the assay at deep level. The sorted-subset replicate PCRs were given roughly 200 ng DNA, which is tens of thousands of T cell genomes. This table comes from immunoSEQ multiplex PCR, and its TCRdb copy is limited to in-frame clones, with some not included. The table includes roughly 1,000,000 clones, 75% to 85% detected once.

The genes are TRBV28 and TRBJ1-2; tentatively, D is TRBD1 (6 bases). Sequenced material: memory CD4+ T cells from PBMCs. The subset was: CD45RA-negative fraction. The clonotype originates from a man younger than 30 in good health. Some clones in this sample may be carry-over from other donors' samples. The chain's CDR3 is CASRDTSNYGYTF. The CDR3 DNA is TGTGCCAGCCGGGACACAAGTAACTATGGCTACACCTTC.